This record concerns one T cell receptor (beta chain) sequence. What it binds is unknown. A J-beta primer mix and a sample-barcoded 5' primer were used in a second PCR of about 7 to 12 cycles. In TCRdb, the 5' RACE reads were re-called with MiXCR into one record per CDR3 protein. The repertoire holds 1.5 million to 2 million distinct CDR3 sequences, with roughly two fifths as singletons. This sample is drawn from a study of blood T cells in healthy people across ages. Points from the study as a whole: Per-million-T-cell TCR beta diversity fell roughly linearly with age. Both naive CD4+ cell counts and diversity were greater in long-lived donors than in aged donors.

The total RNA that was extracted per sample amounted to at least 5 micrograms. The material sequenced was blood. The source of this sequence is a human donor in good health.

The CDR3 here is CATSRGELDTGELFF. The CDR3, as DNA: TGTGCCACCAGCAGAGGGGAACTAGACACCGGGGAGCTGTTTTTT. V and J are TRBV15 and TRBJ2-2; a weak D match, TRBD2 (5 bases). The V and J ends lost 1 base and 3 bases respectively, with 9 bases between them. Germline V lookup: CDR1 LNHNV, CDR2 YYDKDF (reference sequence). The CDR3 covers 15 residues.